The subject of this entry is one TCR beta chain. The record originates from a study of response to subunit inactivated influenza vaccine. V dropped 5 bases and J dropped 0 bases, with 11 bases sitting between them. This CDR3 spans 15 amino acids. Germline loops: CDR1 SGHAT, CDR2 FQNNGV. TCRdb ran MiXCR on the RT-PCR reads and lists one entry per CDR3 protein. The sample shows 450,000 to 600,000 distinct CDR3 sequences, 16% of them seen only once. The input for sequencing was CD4+ T cells sorted from PBMCs, taken around 25 months after vaccination. The chain carries TRBV11-2 and TRBJ2-1; D remains ambiguous. This sequence was found in a man aged 50 to 75 who received an inactivated influenza vaccine. In DNA form, the CDR3 reads TGTGCCAGCAGCCCGGTGTGGAGCTCCTACAATGAGCAGTTCTTC. It is translated as CASSPVWSSYNEQFF.